These 11 T cell receptor beta chains share one sample of origin, sequenced in a study of OX40 agonist ivuxolimab in advanced cancers. The table came from immunoSEQ multiplex PCR; TCRdb's copy has only in-frame clones and leaves some out. The sample consists of about 100,000 clones, roughly 92% of them appearing once. This specimen was CD4+ or CD8+ T cells sorted from blood, taken in a trial of the OX40 agonist ivuxolimab. All receptors derive from an adult with an advanced solid tumor such as melanoma, head and neck, liver or kidney cancer.

The chain couples TRBV6-5 to TRBJ2-7; D unclear. Trimming took 6 bases from V and 5 from J, leaving 20 bases between them. Germline loops: CDR1 MNHEY, CDR2 SVGAGI. This CDR3 contains 15 residues. The CDR3 protein is CASRLSRQETNEQYF. The CDR3 DNA is TGTGCCAGCAGACTATCACGCCAGGAAACCAACGAGCAGTACTTC.

This chain uses TRBV15 with TRBJ2-2; 8 bases align to TRBD1. J was trimmed by 8 bases and V by 1 base; bases with no gene match: 6. Looked up from germline, CDR1 is LNHNV and CDR2 is YYDKDF (reference sequence). The CDR3 runs to 15 residues. CDR3 in DNA: TGTGCCACCAGCAGAGCGGGACAGGACGGAGGGGAGCTGTTTTTT. Amino acids: CATSRAGQDGGELFF. Filled out from reference TRBV15 and TRBJ2-2, the complete variable domain reads DAMVIQNPRYQVTQFGKPVTLSCSQTLNHNVMYWYQQKSSQAPKLLFHYYDKDFNNEADTPDNFQSRRPNTSFCFLDIRSPGLGDTAMYLCATSRAGQDGGELFFGEGSRLTVL.

The rearrangement links TRBV30 to TRBJ1-4; tentatively, D is TRBD1 (5 bases). Trimming stripped 4 bases from V and 1 base from J, with 13 bases between. Per germline, CDR1 GTSNPN and CDR2 SVGIG (reference sequence). The CDR3 runs 15 residues. The CDR3 spells CAWMAPGRTNEKLFF. For the CDR3, the DNA is TGTGCCTGGATGGCCCCAGGGAGAACTAATGAAAAACTGTTTTTT. Variable domain in full (rest from reference TRBV30 and TRBJ1-4): SQTIHQWPATLVQPVGSPLSLECTVEGTSNPNLYWYRQAAGRGLQLLFYSVGIGQISSEVPQNLSASRPQDRQFILSSKKLLLSDSGFYLCAWMAPGRTNEKLFFGSGTQLSVL.

The V call is TRBV4-1, the J call TRBJ2-5; 10 nucleotides agree with TRBD2. Unmatched junction bases numbered 14, after V lost 3 bases and J lost 4 bases. CDR3 size: 18 residues. Germline V CDR1 and CDR2: MGHRA, YSYEKL. The CDR3 DNA reads as TGCGCCAGCAGCCAGGACGTTAAAGCGGGAGGGCCGAGAGAGACCCAGTACTTC. This translates into CASSQDVKAGGPRETQYF.

This sequence joins TRBV29-1 and TRBJ2-1, with TRBD1 as a possible D gene (6 bases). Germline V gene sequence: CDR1 SQVTM, CDR2 ANQGSEA. V lost 3 bases to trimming and J lost 2 bases, with 17 bases between them. CDR3 size: 16 residues. CDR3 coding DNA: TGCAGCGTTGATGGGGGCAGGGAGTTCCCCTACAATGAGCAGTTCTTC. Its translation is CSVDGGREFPYNEQFF.

This chain links TRBV4-1 with TRBJ1-4; possible D gene TRBD1, 6 bases. The V end was cut by 5 bases, the J end by 2 bases, with 9 bases between. The CDR3 is 14 amino acids. Germline-derived CDR1 and CDR2 are MGHRA and YSYEKL. CDR3 nucleotide sequence: TGCGCCAGCAGCGATACAGGGACTAATGAAAAACTGTTTTTT. This encodes CASSDTGTNEKLFF.

This CDR3 is CASSLATDRVGTEAFF. In nucleotides, the CDR3 is TGTGCCAGCAGCTTAGCGACGGACAGGGTGGGCACTGAAGCTTTCTTT. The chain employs TRBV7-2 and TRBJ1-1, with 8 positions matching TRBD1. V was pared by 0 bases and J by 4 bases, with 7 bases of the junction left unmatched. The CDR3 spans 16 residues. CDR1 SGHTA and CDR2 FQGNSA come from the germline V gene.

The chain has TRBV29-1 and TRBJ2-7; TRBD1 matches at 8 bases. V gave up 5 bases and J gave up 2 bases; unmatched junction bases: 8. Germline lookup yields CDR1 SQVTM and CDR2 ANQGSEA. The CDR3 loop spans 14 amino acids. The CDR3 loop is CSVYDRGKTYEQYF. CDR3 coding DNA: TGCAGCGTTTACGACAGGGGAAAAACCTACGAGCAGTACTTC.

CDR3 sequence reads: CASSSVGQETQYF. DNA for the CDR3: TGTGCCAGCAGCTCGGTGGGCCAAGAGACCCAGTACTTC. J is TRBJ2-5 and V is TRBV5-5, with no clear D. The CDR3 consists of 13 residues. The V and J ends lost 3 bases and 1 base respectively, with 7 bases between them. Per germline, CDR1 SGHKS and CDR2 YYEKEE (reference sequence). Based on the CDR3 plus reference TRBV5-5 and TRBJ2-5, the full variable domain is DAGVTQSPTHLIKTRGQQVTLRCSPISGHKSVSWYQQVLGQGPQFIFQYYEKEERGRGNFPDRFSARQFPNYSSELNVNALLLGDSALYLCASSSVGQETQYFGPGTRLLVL.

The chain couples TRBV5-6 to TRBJ2-7; D perhaps matches TRBD1 (6 bases). Germline lookup yields CDR1 SGHDT and CDR2 YYEEEE. The ends were cut back, 0 bases at V and 4 bases at J, with 8 bases in the middle. The CDR3 runs to 13 residues. Written as DNA, the CDR3 is TGTGCCAGCAGCTTGGCCGGGACATACGAGCAGTACTTC. It encodes CASSLAGTYEQYF.

J is TRBJ1-5 and V is TRBV27; 9 bases agree with TRBD1. Germline V gene sequence: CDR1 MNHEY, CDR2 SMNVEV (reference sequence). The CDR3 loop spans 14 amino acids. V lost 6 bases, J lost 7 bases, and 7 bases stayed unmatched. The CDR3 loop is CASRYRGQGQPQHF. The CDR3 coding sequence is TGTGCCAGCAGATACAGGGGGCAAGGGCAGCCCCAGCATTTT.